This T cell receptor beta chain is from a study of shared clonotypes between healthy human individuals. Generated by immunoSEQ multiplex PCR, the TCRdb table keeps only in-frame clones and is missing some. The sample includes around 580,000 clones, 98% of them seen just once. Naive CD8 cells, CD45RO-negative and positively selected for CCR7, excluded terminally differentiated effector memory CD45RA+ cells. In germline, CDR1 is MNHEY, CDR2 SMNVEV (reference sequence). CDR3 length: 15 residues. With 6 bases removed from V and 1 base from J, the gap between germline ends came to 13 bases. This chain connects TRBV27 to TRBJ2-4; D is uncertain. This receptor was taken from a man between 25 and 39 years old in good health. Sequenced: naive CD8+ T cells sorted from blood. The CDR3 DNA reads TGTGCCAGCAGAGGGATTTCCGGGGCCAAAAACATTCAGTACTTC. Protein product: CASRGISGAKNIQYF.